These 7 T cell receptor beta chains were all obtained from the same sample, sequenced in a study of monozygotic twins with inflammatory bowel disease (dated by TCRdb to about 2019). Library preparation was by 5' RACE. Sequencing used an Illumina HiSeq 2500. The reads were reprocessed in TCRdb, with one entry per CDR3 protein sequence and no accompanying DNA. This sample's listing comprises 400,000 or so distinct CDR3 sequences. 2% to 3% of the sample is held by the ten biggest clonotypes. The sample consisted of blood. The receptor set was obtained from a human donor with ulcerative colitis or Crohn's disease, or a healthy co-twin of an affected twin (not recorded which).

The CDR3 loop is CSARDHKTGTNAWEQFF. V is TRBV20-1 and J is TRBJ2-1; TCRdb selects TRBD1, and the lack of DNA leaves this call unchecked. The CDR3 is 17 amino acids. Germline V gives CDR1 DFQATT, CDR2 SNEGSKA (reference sequence).

V gene TRBV20-1 combines with J gene TRBJ1-1; the TCRdb D gene call, TRBD1, has no DNA to confirm it. The CDR3 loop spans 16 amino acids. CDR1 is DFQATT, CDR2 SNEGSKA, per germline (reference sequence). CDR3: CSALVGRGLGNTEAFF.

The gene calls are TRBV29-1 and TRBJ2-3; TCRdb selects TRBD2, and the lack of DNA leaves this call unchecked. The CDR3 sequence is 18 residues long. CDR1 and CDR2 (germline): SQVTM, ANQGSEA. The CDR3 sequence is CSVDGAGGLKFSTDTQYF.

The chain's CDR3 is CVSSLGYSPAEKLFF. The chain couples TRBV12-3 or TRBV12-4 to TRBJ1-4; TCRdb picks TRBD1, but there is no DNA to check that call. This CDR3 has 15 residues.

The V gene is TRBV4-2, the J gene TRBJ1-4; TCRdb's D call, TRBD1, is unchecked because there is no DNA. From germline, CDR1 is LGHNA and CDR2 YNFKEQ. The length of the CDR3 is 17 residues. CDR3 sequence reads: CASSQEGGTGRNEKLFF.

The chain recombines TRBV6-1 with TRBJ1-3. Germline V gene lookup returns CDR1 MNHNS and CDR2 SASEGT. CDR3 length: 15 residues. The CDR3 reads CASSRTGSSGNTIYF.

This chain connects TRBV7-9 to TRBJ1-1. Per germline, CDR1 SEHNR and CDR2 FQNEAQ (reference sequence). This CDR3 region has 14 residues. The CDR3 protein is CASGWGFSNTEAFF.